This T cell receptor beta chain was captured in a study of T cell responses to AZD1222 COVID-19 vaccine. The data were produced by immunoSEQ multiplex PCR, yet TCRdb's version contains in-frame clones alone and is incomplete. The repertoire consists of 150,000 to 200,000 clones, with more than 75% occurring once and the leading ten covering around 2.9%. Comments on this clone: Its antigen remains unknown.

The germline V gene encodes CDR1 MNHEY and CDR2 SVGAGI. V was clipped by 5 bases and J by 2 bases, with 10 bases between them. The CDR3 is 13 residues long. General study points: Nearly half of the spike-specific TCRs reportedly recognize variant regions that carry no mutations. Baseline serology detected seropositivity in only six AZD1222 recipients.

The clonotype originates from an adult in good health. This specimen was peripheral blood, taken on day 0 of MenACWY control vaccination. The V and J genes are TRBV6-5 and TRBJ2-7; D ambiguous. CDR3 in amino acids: CASSRTNPYEQYF. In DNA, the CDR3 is TGTGCCAGCAGTAGGACGAACCCCTACGAGCAGTACTTC.